This T cell receptor beta chain comes out of a study of T cell repertoires in cytomegalovirus infection. MiXCR, run by TCRdb on the reads, gives a single entry per CDR3 protein. Among about 270,000 distinct CDR3 sequences listed, approximately 22% were seen once. With regard to this clonotype: No antigen is known for it.

The specimen was cultured PBMCs, collected from culture after CMV antigen stimulation. The source is a human donor in good health (CMV status not recorded). Some clones in this sample may be carry-over from other donors' samples.

CDR3 sequence (DNA): TGTGCCAGCAGCCAAGAGTTAAGGGATACGCAGTATTTT. This codes for CASSQELRDTQYF. This chain links TRBV14 with TRBJ2-3, with D unresolved. Deletions cut 0 bases from V and 6 bases from J, with 7 bases between. Germline V gene sequence: CDR1 SGHDN, CDR2 FVKESK. The CDR3 has 13 residues. Together with reference TRBV14 and TRBJ2-3, the CDR3 gives the full variable domain: EAGVTQFPSHSVIEKGQTVTLRCDPISGHDNLYWYRRVMGKEIKFLLHFVKESKQDESGMPNNRFLAERTGGTYSTLKVQPAELEDSGVYFCASSQELRDTQYFGPGTRLTVL.